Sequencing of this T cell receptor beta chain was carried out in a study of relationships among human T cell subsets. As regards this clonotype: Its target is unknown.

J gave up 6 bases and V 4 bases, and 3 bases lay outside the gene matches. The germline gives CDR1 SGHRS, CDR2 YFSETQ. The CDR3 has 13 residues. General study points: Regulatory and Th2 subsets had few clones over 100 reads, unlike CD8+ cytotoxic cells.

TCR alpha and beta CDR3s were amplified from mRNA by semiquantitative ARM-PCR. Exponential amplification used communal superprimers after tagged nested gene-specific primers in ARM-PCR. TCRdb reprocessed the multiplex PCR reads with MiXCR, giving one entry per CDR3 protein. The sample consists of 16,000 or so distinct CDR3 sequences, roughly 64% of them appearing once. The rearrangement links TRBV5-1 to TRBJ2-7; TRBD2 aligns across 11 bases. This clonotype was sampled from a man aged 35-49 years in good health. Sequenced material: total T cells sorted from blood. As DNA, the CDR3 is TGCGCCAGCAGCCTTGGGACTAGCGGCGAGCAGTACTTC. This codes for CASSLGTSGEQYF.